These 22 T cell receptor beta chains share one sample of origin, sequenced in a study of blood T cells in healthy people across ages. Together with a sample-barcoded 5' primer, a J-beta primer mix was included in a second PCR lasting roughly 6 to 12 cycles. A single record per CDR3 protein comes from TCRdb applying MiXCR to the 5' RACE reads. The sample has 700,000 to 900,000 distinct CDR3 sequences, about 55% seen once. Sequencing input: blood. The receptor source for this set is a man at least 80 years old in good health.

This clonotype came up a few times. V is TRBV3-1 and J is TRBJ2-7; D unresolved. The DNA matches TRBJ2-5 better at its end, which makes the J call doubtful. Germline CDR1 is LGHDT and CDR2 is YNNKEL (reference sequence). The CDR3 has 15 amino acids. CDR3 sequence: CASSPQTLASGTQYF. CDR3 DNA: TGTGCCAGCAGCCCCCAGACTCTTGCTTCGGGGACCCAGTACTTC.

This clonotype was picked up a small number of times. The chain joins TRBV20-1 to TRBJ2-7, with TRBD1 matching 9 bases. The CDR3 is 13 residues long. Germline V gene data show CDR1 as DFQATT and CDR2 as SNEGSKA (reference sequence). After removal of 6 bases from V and 3 bases from J, the junction contained 6 bases not matched to a gene. The CDR3, as DNA: TGCAGTGCCCCTGGGGACAGGGTCTACGAGCAGTACTTC. Its protein product is CSAPGDRVYEQYF.

The genes are TRBV29-1 and TRBJ2-2; TRBD2 aligns across 10 bases. The germline V gene encodes CDR1 SQVTM and CDR2 ANQGSEA. Trimming took 6 bases from V and 5 from J; bases not matched to a gene: 6. The length of the CDR3 is 14 residues. CDR3 sequence: CSVKREGQTGELFF. The CDR3 region has the DNA TGCAGCGTCAAGCGGGAGGGCCAAACCGGGGAGCTGTTTTTT.

There are a few counts of this clonotype. The genes are TRBV12-3 or TRBV12-4 and TRBJ2-4; possibly TRBD1 for D (6 bases). Trimming removed 6 bases at V and 12 bases at J, with 12 bases between. This CDR3 comprises 11 residues. In DNA form, the CDR3 reads TGTGCCAGCAGCCCGGACAGATCTCAGTACTTC. It translates to CASSPDRSQYF.

The V call is TRBV14, the J call TRBJ2-5; 8 positions match TRBD1. Germline V CDR1 and CDR2: SGHDN, FVKESK. The length of the CDR3 is 15 residues. J gave up 5 bases and V 3 bases, and 8 bases lay outside the gene matches. CDR3 bases: TGTGCCAGCAGCCAGCGACAGGGGCTGGGGGAGACCCAGTACTTC. Translating gives CASSQRQGLGETQYF.

The chain recombines TRBV18 with TRBJ1-1; D call uncertain. Trimming stripped 4 bases from V and 2 bases from J, with 11 bases between. CDR3 size: 14 residues. Germline values: CDR1 KGHSH, CDR2 LQKENI. In DNA, the CDR3 is TGTGCCAGCTCACTTGACAATACCAACACTGAAGCTTTCTTT. As protein: CASSLDNTNTEAFF.

The chain combines TRBV20-1 with TRBJ1-5, with D perhaps TRBD1 (5 bases). The CDR3 totals 14 residues. Germline assignment: CDR1 DFQATT and CDR2 SNEGSKA (reference sequence). V was cut by 0 bases and J by 0 bases, with 6 bases left in between. CDR3 protein: CSARDRDSNQPQHF. The CDR3, as DNA: TGCAGTGCTAGAGACAGGGATAGCAATCAGCCCCAGCATTTT.

The chain has TRBV11-2 and TRBJ2-5; the match to TRBD2 covers 12 bases. Germline lookup yields CDR1 SGHAT and CDR2 FQNNGV. V was clipped by 5 bases and J by 4 bases; unmatched bases: 8. The CDR3 contains 16 residues. The CDR3 DNA sequence: TGTGCCAGCAGCATACCTAGCGGGAGGGGAGGAGAGACCCAGTACTTC. Amino acids: CASSIPSGRGGETQYF.

This sequence joins TRBV28 and TRBJ2-7; TRBD1 matches 7 bases. The V and J ends lost 5 bases and 0 bases, in that order; junction bases with no gene match: 10. The CDR3 loop spans 16 amino acids. Germline CDR1 MDHEN, CDR2 SYDVKM. CDR3 in amino acids: CASSRPPGQNSYEQYF. The DNA of the CDR3 is TGTGCCAGCAGTCGCCCTCCGGGACAGAACTCCTACGAGCAGTACTTC. The full variable domain, its missing parts supplied by reference TRBV28 and TRBJ2-7, is DVKVTQSSRYLVKRTGEKVFLECVQDMDHENMFWYRQDPGLGLRLIYFSYDVKMKEKGDIPEGYSVSREKKERFSLILESASTNQTSMYLCASSRPPGQNSYEQYFGPGTRLTVT.

This chain connects TRBV29-1 to TRBJ2-3, with TRBD1 as a possible D gene (6 bases). The CDR3 spans 13 residues. Trimming cost V 4 bases and J 14 bases, with 22 bases left between them. The germline CDR1 and CDR2 sequences are SQVTM and ANQGSEA. The CDR3 region has the DNA TGCAGCGTTGCCGTCGAGGGACACAGATACGCGTATTTT. Its protein product is CSVAVEGHRYAYF.

The V call is TRBV24-1, the J call TRBJ1-4, with D possibly TRBD1 on 5 matching bases. V gave up 6 bases and J gave up 5 bases, with 12 bases separating them. Germline assignment: CDR1 KGHDR and CDR2 SFDVKD. The CDR3 totals 14 residues. The CDR3 protein is CATSSGGGNEKLFF. CDR3 DNA sequence: TGTGCCACCAGTTCTGGCGGGGGGAATGAAAAACTGTTTTTT.

This clonotype has more than one count but fewer than ten. V gene TRBV7-9 combines with J gene TRBJ2-4; D perhaps matches TRBD1 (6 bases). The J call may be in error: the DNA end matches TRBJ2-7 better. This CDR3 spans 13 amino acids. Germline lookup yields CDR1 SEHNR and CDR2 FQNEAQ (reference sequence). For the CDR3, the DNA is TGTGCCAGCAGCCCGTGGCAGGGGCACGAGCAGTACTTC. Translated: CASSPWQGHEQYF.

The V and J genes are TRBV6-1 and TRBJ2-7; no definite D call. The CDR3 contains 14 residues. Trimming stripped 8 bases from V and 5 bases from J, with 19 bases between. Germline loops: CDR1 MNHNS, CDR2 SASEGT. The CDR3 DNA reads as TGTGCCAGCGGGCTAACCGCCGTTGGGAACGAGCAGTACTTC. Amino acid sequence: CASGLTAVGNEQYF.

The V call is TRBV29-1, the J call TRBJ2-2, with TRBD1 matching over 11 bases. CDR3 length equals 14 residues. V lost 6 bases, J lost 7 bases, and 7 bases stayed unmatched. Per germline, CDR1 SQVTM and CDR2 ANQGSEA. CDR3 loop: CSVRTGGWGGELFF. CDR3 bases: TGCAGCGTCCGGACAGGGGGCTGGGGCGGGGAGCTGTTTTTT.

This clonotype was seen a few times. The chain recombines TRBV24-1 with TRBJ1-2; 7 bases are shared with TRBD1. Per the germline V gene, CDR1 is KGHDR and CDR2 is SFDVKD. This CDR3 is built from 14 residues. V shed 0 bases, J shed 6 bases, and the junction held 3 bases outside the gene matches. The CDR3 DNA sequence: TGTGCCACCAGTGATTTGACAGGGGTCCATGGCTACACCTTC. This codes for CATSDLTGVHGYTF.

The rearrangement joins TRBV7-9 to TRBJ2-1; D call uncertain. Judging by the DNA end, TRBJ2-7 fits better; the J call may be wrong. Germline loops: CDR1 SEHNR, CDR2 FQNEAQ (reference sequence). This CDR3 region has 14 residues. CDR3 loop: CASSLDMTGYEQYF. Here the CDR3 DNA reads TGTGCCAGCAGCTTAGACATGACCGGGTACGAGCAGTACTTC.

The gene calls are TRBV7-3 and TRBJ2-7; 7 bases are a match to TRBD1. The CDR3 extends over 15 amino acids. Trimming at V came to 4 bases and at J to 3 bases, leaving 9 bases not matched to a gene. The germline CDR1 and CDR2 sequences are SGHTA and FQGTGA. The CDR3 reads CASSSTGAGGYEQYF. The CDR3 bases are TGTGCCAGCAGCTCCACAGGGGCAGGGGGCTACGAGCAGTACTTC.

The chain carries TRBV6-5 and TRBJ2-7; maybe TRBD1 (6 bases). Germline assignment: CDR1 MNHEY and CDR2 SVGAGI. V lost 5 bases and J 0 bases, leaving 11 bases between the germline ends. The CDR3 loop spans 14 amino acids. In DNA form, the CDR3 reads TGTGCCAGCAGTGACCGGGACAACTCCTACGAGCAGTACTTC. This gives the protein CASSDRDNSYEQYF.

The sample holds a few counts of this clonotype. The chain recombines TRBV7-2 with TRBJ1-1; D gene unclear. The germline CDR1 and CDR2 sequences are SGHTA and FQGNSA. Trimming shortened V by 1 base and J by 4 bases, and 10 bases separated the two germline ends. The CDR3 runs 14 residues. CDR3 residues: CASSLDPASTEAFF. The CDR3 DNA reads as TGTGCCAGCAGCTTAGACCCAGCGAGCACTGAAGCTTTCTTT.

CDR3 amino acids: CSVWDPRTGYTF. In DNA form, the CDR3 reads TGCAGCGTCTGGGACCCGAGGACGGGCTACACCTTC. This sequence joins TRBV29-1 and TRBJ1-2; weak D call: TRBD1 (5 bases). In germline, CDR1 is SQVTM, CDR2 ANQGSEA. The CDR3 runs to 12 residues. V gave up 6 bases and J gave up 8 bases, with 16 bases separating them.

This clonotype turned up a few times. The chain has TRBV9 and TRBJ2-1, with D perhaps TRBD1 (5 bases). The germline gives CDR1 SGDLS, CDR2 YYNGEE. Trimming took 0 bases from V and 9 from J, leaving 16 bases between them. The CDR3 has 15 amino acids. CDR3 nucleotides: TGTGCCAGCAGCGTAGCCTTAGGGGCCCCCTTTGAGCAGTTCTTC. As protein: CASSVALGAPFEQFF.

The rearrangement joins TRBV20-1 to TRBJ2-7, with 11 bases identical to TRBD2. The CDR3 is 15 amino acids. With 5 bases clipped from V and 3 bases from J, the junction kept 9 bases outside the gene matches. Germline CDR1 and CDR2: DFQATT and SNEGSKA (reference sequence). The CDR3 DNA sequence: TGCAGTGCTCAGACCATAGCGGGAGGGGGCTACGAGCAGTACTTC. This gives the protein CSAQTIAGGGYEQYF.